This note documents a single TCR beta chain sequence. This sample is drawn from a study of blood T cell repertoires in COVID-19. The V end was cut by 0 bases, the J end by 2 bases, with 9 bases between. The CDR3 extends over 15 amino acids. Germline lookup yields CDR1 LGHDT and CDR2 YNNKEL (reference sequence). TCRdb's table, derived via immunoSEQ multiplex PCR, lists solely in-frame clones and lacks some. Among under 90,000 clones listed, roughly 85% were seen once. The V call is TRBV3-1 (or the pseudogene TRBV3-2), the J call TRBJ2-3, with D unresolved. The sequencing sample was made of peripheral blood. This TCR was recovered from a man in his fifties or sixties with acute or convalescent COVID-19. This chain's CDR3 is CASSQDYYNTDTQYF. The CDR3, as DNA: TGTGCCAGCAGCCAAGACTACTATAACACAGATACGCAGTATTTT.